The clone carrying this TCR beta chain has only a few counts. Its antigen remains unknown. The sample belongs to a study of T-cell memory formation after mild COVID-19. The trim removed 3 bases at V and 5 bases at J, leaving 12 bases unmatched. The CDR3 extends over 17 amino acids. Each CDR3 protein gets one entry after TCRdb re-called the 5' RACE reads with MiXCR. The table records some 280,000 distinct CDR3 sequences, around 15% of them present only once. Whole-study findings and limits: CM and EM subsets held most contracting CD4+ clones; EMRA held CD8+ ones.

The specimen was PBMCs or a T cell subset sorted from them (not recorded which). The chain joins TRBV12-3 or TRBV12-4 to TRBJ1-5, with TRBD1 matching over 8 bases. The sequence was obtained from a young man who had mild COVID-19 (a few samples of this study predate the infection). Cell type and time point are not known. The CDR3: CASSFNRGIEKDQPQHF. In DNA, the CDR3 is TGTGCCAGCAGTTTCAACAGGGGGATCGAAAAGGATCAGCCCCAGCATTTT.